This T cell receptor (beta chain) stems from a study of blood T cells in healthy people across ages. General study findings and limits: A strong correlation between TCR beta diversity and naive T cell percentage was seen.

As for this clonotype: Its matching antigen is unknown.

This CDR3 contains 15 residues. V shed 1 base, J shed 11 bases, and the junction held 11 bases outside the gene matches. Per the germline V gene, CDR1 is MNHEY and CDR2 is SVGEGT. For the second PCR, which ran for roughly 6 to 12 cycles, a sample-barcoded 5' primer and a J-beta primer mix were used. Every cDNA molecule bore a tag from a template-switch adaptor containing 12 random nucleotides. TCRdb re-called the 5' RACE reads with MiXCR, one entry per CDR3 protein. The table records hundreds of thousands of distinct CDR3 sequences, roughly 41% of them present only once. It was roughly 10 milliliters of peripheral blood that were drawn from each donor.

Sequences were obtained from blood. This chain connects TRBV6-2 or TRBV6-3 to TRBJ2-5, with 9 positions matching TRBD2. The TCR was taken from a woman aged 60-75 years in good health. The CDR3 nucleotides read TGTGCCAGCAGTTACTTAGCGGGAGTCTATAATGAGCAGTACTTC. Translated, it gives CASSYLAGVYNEQYF.